These T cell receptor beta chains were read from a single sample in a study of blood T cell repertoires in COVID-19. Assay used: immunoSEQ multiplex PCR; TCRdb lists only in-frame clones, some missing. The sample includes fewer than 450,000 clones, more than 70% of them seen just once. Material: peripheral blood. These receptor sequences come from a woman aged 45-60 years with COVID-19, enrolled during active disease. CDR3s include the opening cysteine and the closing phenylalanine or tryptophan. A D gene is named only where the DNA matches it firmly. Some rows have no size entry. The others give once, few or many, or a class for an expanded clone.

J gene	V gene	D gene	clone size	CDR3 DNA	CDR3 protein
TRBJ1-2	TRBV4-1	TRBD1	NA	TGCGCCAGCAGCCAAGTTACGGGACAGGGGAACTATGGCTACACCTTC	CASSQVTGQGNYGYTF
TRBJ2-7	TRBV14	NA	NA	TGTGCCAGCAGCCCGATGGGAGGTCGCTCCTACGAGCAGTACTTC	CASSPMGGRSYEQYF
TRBJ2-7	TRBV7-9	TRBD1	NA	TGTGCCAGCAGCCCACGGCCGGGACAGAGGGGCGAGCAGTACTTC	CASSPRPGQRGEQYF
TRBJ1-1	TRBV10-3	TRBD1	NA	TGTGCCATCAGATTACAGGGGGCGAGCACTGAAGCTTTCTTT	CAIRLQGASTEAFF
TRBJ1-5	TRBV4-1	NA	NA	TGCGCCAGCAGCCAAGAAACAGGCAGCGTTCTATCCCAGCATTTT	CASSQETGSVLSQHF
TRBJ1-4	TRBV29-1	NA	NA	TGCAGCGTTGAGGTGGGGCTGGGGGAAAAACTGTTTTTT	CSVEVGLGEKLFF
TRBJ1-2	TRBV2	TRBD1	NA	TGTGCCAGCAGGTCCACAACAGGGGGCGCGAGTGGCTACACCTTC	CASRSTTGGASGYTF
TRBJ1-2	TRBV12-3/TRBV12-4	NA	NA	TGTGCCAGCAGTTTAGGGGCCTATGGCTACACCTTC	CASSLGAYGYTF
TRBJ2-3	TRBV9	NA	NA	TGTGCCAGCAGTCGGGGGGCGGGCACAGATACGCAGTATTTT	CASSRGAGTDTQYF
TRBJ1-1	TRBV27	TRBD1	NA	TGTGCCAGCGGAAAGGGACAGCCGAGCACTGAAGCTTTCTTT	CASGKGQPSTEAFF
TRBJ1-3	TRBV7-2	NA	NA	TGTGCCAGCGGACGAAGGACTCCTATCTCTGGAAACACCATATATTTT	CASGRRTPISGNTIYF
TRBJ1-2	TRBV27	NA	NA	TGTGCCAGCAGTTTAAGGGGGGGCACCTATGGCTACACCTTC	CASSLRGGTYGYTF
TRBJ1-6	TRBV4-2	TRBD1	NA	TGTGCCAGCAGCCCCCGACAGGGGGCATCACCCCTCCACTTT	CASSPRQGASPLHF
TRBJ1-3	TRBV28	TRBD1	NA	TGTGCCAGCAGCGTGACAGGGGGCGATGGAAACACCATATATTTT	CASSVTGGDGNTIYF
TRBJ1-3	TRBV18	NA	NA	TGTGCCAGCTCCGACAGCGTCTCTGGAAACACCATATATTTT	CASSDSVSGNTIYF
TRBJ1-3	TRBV5-6	TRBD1	NA	TGTGCCAGCAGCCTGGGGACAGGCTCTGGAAACACCATATATTTT	CASSLGTGSGNTIYF
TRBJ1-6	TRBV19	NA	few	TGTGCCAGTAGGTCCCGGGGGGGTGGTTCACCCCTCCACTTT	CASRSRGGGSPLHF
TRBJ1-1	TRBV5-5	NA	NA	TGTGCCAGCAGCTTGGCCGGGGAGCTGAGGGCTTTCTTT	CASSLAGELRAFF
TRBJ2-2	TRBV5-5	NA	NA	TGTGCCAGCAGCGGACGGGACAAGGCCTGGGACACCGGGGAGCTGTTTTTT	CASSGRDKAWDTGELFF
TRBJ2-7	TRBV5-5	TRBD1	NA	TGTGCCAGCAGTCCGGACAGGGTGATCTACGAGCAGTACTTC	CASSPDRVIYEQYF
TRBJ1-5	TRBV18	NA	NA	TGTGCCAGCTCAATCACCCAAGACAGAAATCAGCCCCAGCATTTT	CASSITQDRNQPQHF
TRBJ1-1	TRBV11-1	NA	NA	TGTGCCAGCAGCGCTAGCGGTAGGGGTATGAACACTGAAGCTTTCTTT	CASSASGRGMNTEAFF
TRBJ1-1	TRBV12-3/TRBV12-4	NA	NA	TGTGCCAGCAGTTCCTCGGGGGGGAGAGCTTTCTTT	CASSSSGGRAFF
TRBJ2-7	TRBV2	NA	NA	TGTGCCGTCTCCGCCGGGAACGAGCAGTACTTC	CAVSAGNEQYF
TRBJ1-2	TRBV19	NA	NA	TGTGCCAGTAATGGCGATCCCGAGGTCTATGGCTACACCTTC	CASNGDPEVYGYTF
TRBJ2-1	TRBV30	NA	NA	TGTGCCTGGGAAGCGGGTTACAATGAGCAGTTCTTC	CAWEAGYNEQFF
TRBJ2-1	TRBV2	NA	once	TGTGCCATGAGGAGGGTGACGAATGAGCAGTTCTTC	CAMRRVTNEQFF
TRBJ2-4	TRBV27	TRBD1	NA	TGTGCCAGCAGTACCCTGTCCGGGACAGGGGTTAGCGTTCAGTACTTC	CASSTLSGTGVSVQYF
TRBJ2-1	TRBV9	NA	NA	TGTGCCAGCAGCGTAGCCCAATACAGCTACAATGAGCAGTTCTTC	CASSVAQYSYNEQFF
TRBJ1-2	TRBV9	NA	NA	TGTGCCAGCAGCGTAGTGGGAGGTAACTATGGCTACACCTTC	CASSVVGGNYGYTF
TRBJ1-2	TRBV5-1	NA	many	TGCGCCAGCAGCTTGGCCGTGACACCTAACTATGGCTACACCTTC	CASSLAVTPNYGYTF
TRBJ1-2	TRBV30	NA	NA	TGTGCCTGGGACCCTAGGGGCTATGGCTACACCTTC	CAWDPRGYGYTF
TRBJ2-7	TRBV6-2/TRBV6-3	TRBD1	NA	TGTGCCAGCAGTTCTGGACAGGCCCTCTCCTACGAGCAGTACTTC	CASSSGQALSYEQYF
TRBJ1-3	TRBV14	TRBD1	few	TGTGCCAGCAGCCCGGGACAGGGAGGTAGAAACACCATATATTTT	CASSPGQGGRNTIYF
TRBJ1-1	TRBV27	NA	NA	TGTGCCAGCAGTAAAGGGGGCACTGAAGCTTTCTTT	CASSKGGTEAFF
TRBJ2-2	TRBV12-5	TRBD2	NA	TGTGCTAGTGGTTGGGGGGGTGTCGACACCGGGGAGCTGTTTTTT	CASGWGGVDTGELFF
TRBJ1-2	TRBV5-1	NA	NA	TGCGCCAGCAGCTGGAACAGGAACTATGGCTACACCTTC	CASSWNRNYGYTF
TRBJ1-5	TRBV4-1	NA	NA	TGCGCCAGCAGCCAAGATCTAGGGGTAAATCAGCCCCAGCATTTT	CASSQDLGVNQPQHF
TRBJ1-2	TRBV30	TRBD1	NA	TGTGCCTGGGCTCAGGGGGTGAGAGGCTACACCTTC	CAWAQGVRGYTF
TRBJ2-5	TRBV2	NA	NA	TGTGCCAGCAGTGGGAGAAGTGGAGCCCAAGAGACCCAGTACTTC	CASSGRSGAQETQYF
TRBJ2-1	TRBV11-2	NA	NA	TGTGCCAGCAGCCTCCTCCACAATGAGCAGTTCTTC	CASSLLHNEQFF
TRBJ2-2	TRBV30	NA	once	TGTGCCTGGAGTTTAGCAGGGATAACCGGGGAGCTGTTTTTT	CAWSLAGITGELFF
TRBJ2-2	TRBV5-1	TRBD1	NA	TGCGCCAGCAGCTCGGACACAGGGGGGACCGGGGAGCTGTTTTTT	CASSSDTGGTGELFF